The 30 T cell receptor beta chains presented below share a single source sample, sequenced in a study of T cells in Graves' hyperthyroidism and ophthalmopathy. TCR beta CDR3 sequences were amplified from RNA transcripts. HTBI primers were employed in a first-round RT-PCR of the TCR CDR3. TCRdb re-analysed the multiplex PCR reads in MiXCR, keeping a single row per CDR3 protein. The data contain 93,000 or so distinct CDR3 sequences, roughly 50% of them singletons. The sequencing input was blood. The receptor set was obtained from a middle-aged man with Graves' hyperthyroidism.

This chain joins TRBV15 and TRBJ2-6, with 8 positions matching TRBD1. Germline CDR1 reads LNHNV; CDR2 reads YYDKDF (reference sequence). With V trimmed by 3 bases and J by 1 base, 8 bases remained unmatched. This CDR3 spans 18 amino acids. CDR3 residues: CATSSEMTGESGANVLTF. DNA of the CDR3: TGTGCCACCAGCAGCGAGATGACAGGGGAATCTGGGGCCAACGTCCTGACTTTC.

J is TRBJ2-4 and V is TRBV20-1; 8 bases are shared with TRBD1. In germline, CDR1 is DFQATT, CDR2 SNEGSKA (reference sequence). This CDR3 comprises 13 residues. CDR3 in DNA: TGCAGCGTCAGACAGGGGGCCAAAAACATTCAGTACTTC. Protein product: CSVRQGAKNIQYF.

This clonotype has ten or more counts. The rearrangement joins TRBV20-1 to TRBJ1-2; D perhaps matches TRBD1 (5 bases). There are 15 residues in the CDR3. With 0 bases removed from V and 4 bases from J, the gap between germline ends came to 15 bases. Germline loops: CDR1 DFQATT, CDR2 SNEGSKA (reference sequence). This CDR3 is CSARENWVGGYGYTF. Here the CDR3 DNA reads TGCAGTGCTAGAGAAAATTGGGTGGGGGGCTATGGCTACACCTTC.

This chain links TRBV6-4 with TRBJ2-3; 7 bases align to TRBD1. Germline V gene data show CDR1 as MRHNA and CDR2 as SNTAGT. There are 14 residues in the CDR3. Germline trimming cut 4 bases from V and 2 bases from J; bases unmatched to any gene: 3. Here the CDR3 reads CASSVQGDTDTQYF. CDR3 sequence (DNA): TGTGCCAGCAGTGTTCAGGGGGACACAGATACGCAGTATTTT.

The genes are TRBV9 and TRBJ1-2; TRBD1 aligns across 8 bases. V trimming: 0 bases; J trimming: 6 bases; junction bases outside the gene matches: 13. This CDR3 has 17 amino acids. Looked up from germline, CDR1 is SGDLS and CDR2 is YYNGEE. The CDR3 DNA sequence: TGTGCCAGCAGCGTAGGTCATCGGCAGGGGGCTATCGATGGCTACACCTTC. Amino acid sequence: CASSVGHRQGAIDGYTF.

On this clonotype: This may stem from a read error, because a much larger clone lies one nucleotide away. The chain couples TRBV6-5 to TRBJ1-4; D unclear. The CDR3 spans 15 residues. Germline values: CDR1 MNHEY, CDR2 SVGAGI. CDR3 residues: CAISYSTATNEKLFF. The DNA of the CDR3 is TGTGCCATCAGTTACTCTACAGCAACTAATGAAAAACTGTTTTTT.

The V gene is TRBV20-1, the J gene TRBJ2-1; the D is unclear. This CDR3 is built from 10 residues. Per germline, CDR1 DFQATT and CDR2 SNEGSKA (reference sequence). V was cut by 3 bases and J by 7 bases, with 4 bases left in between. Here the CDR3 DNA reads TGCAGTGCTAGGAGGAATGAGCAGTTCTTC. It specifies CSARRNEQFF.

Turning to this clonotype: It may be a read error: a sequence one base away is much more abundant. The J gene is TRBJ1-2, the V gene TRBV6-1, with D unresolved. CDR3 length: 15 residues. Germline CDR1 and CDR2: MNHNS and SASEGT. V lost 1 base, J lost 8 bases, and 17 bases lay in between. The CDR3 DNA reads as TGTGCCAGCAGTGAAGGCGGCACGCTTAACCAGGGCTACACCTTC. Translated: CASSEGGTLNQGYTF.

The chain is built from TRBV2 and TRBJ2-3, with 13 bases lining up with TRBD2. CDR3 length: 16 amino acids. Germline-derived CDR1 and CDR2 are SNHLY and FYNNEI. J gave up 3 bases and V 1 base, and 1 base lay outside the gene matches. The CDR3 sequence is CASSEGLAGGTDTQYF. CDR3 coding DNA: TGTGCCAGCAGTGAAGGACTAGCGGGAGGTACAGATACGCAGTATTTT.

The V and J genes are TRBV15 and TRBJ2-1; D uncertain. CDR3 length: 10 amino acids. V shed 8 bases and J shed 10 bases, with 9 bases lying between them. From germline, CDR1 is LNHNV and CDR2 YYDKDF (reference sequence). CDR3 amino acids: CATGPQEQFF. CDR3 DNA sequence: TGTGCCACCGGGCCCCAGGAGCAGTTCTTC.

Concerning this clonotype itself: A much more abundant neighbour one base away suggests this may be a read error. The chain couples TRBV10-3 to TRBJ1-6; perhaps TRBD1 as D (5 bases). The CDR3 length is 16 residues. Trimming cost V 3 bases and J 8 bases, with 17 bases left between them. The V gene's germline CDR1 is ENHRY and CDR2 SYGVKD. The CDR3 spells CAISEEPGGRDSPLHF. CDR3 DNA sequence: TGTGCCATCAGTGAAGAACCCGGGGGTAGGGATTCACCCCTCCACTTT.

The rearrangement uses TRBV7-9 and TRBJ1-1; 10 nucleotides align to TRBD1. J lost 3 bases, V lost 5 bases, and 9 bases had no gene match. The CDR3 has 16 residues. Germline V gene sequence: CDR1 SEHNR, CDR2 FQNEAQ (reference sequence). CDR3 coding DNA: TGTGCCAGCAGCCAAGTACCGACAGGGGGCCACACTGAAGCTTTCTTT. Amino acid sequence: CASSQVPTGGHTEAFF.

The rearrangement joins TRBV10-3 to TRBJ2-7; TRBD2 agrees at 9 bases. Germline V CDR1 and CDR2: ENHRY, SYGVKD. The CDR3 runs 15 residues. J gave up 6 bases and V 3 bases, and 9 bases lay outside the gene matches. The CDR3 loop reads CAISDRLAGSGEQYF. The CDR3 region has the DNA TGTGCCATCAGTGATCGTCTAGCGGGATCGGGCGAGCAGTACTTC.

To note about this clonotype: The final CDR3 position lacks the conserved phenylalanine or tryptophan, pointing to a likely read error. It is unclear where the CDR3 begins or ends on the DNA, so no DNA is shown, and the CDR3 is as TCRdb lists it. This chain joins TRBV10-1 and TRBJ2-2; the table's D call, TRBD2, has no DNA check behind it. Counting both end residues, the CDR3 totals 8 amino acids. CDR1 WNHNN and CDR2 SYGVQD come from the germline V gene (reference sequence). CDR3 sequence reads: CASSEGLA.

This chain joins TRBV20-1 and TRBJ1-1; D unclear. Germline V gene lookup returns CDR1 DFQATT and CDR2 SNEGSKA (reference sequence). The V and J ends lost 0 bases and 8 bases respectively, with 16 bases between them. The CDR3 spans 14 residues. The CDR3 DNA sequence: TGCAGTGCTAGAGATCGCGGCGGCGGTACGGAAGCTTTCTTT. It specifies CSARDRGGGTEAFF.

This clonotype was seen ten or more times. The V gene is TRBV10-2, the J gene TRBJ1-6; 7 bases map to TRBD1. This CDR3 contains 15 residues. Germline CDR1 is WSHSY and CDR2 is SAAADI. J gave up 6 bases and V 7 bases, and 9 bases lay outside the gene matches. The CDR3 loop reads CASTEQGIGNSPLHF. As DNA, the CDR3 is TGCGCCAGCACCGAACAGGGGATCGGTAATTCACCCCTCCACTTT.

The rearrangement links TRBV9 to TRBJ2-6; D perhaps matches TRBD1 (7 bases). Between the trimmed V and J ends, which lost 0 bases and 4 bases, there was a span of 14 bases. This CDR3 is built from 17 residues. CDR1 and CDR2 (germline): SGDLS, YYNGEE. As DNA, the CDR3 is TGTGCCAGCAGCGTAGATCAGGGGGGCGCAGGGGCCAACGTCCTGACTTTC. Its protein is CASSVDQGGAGANVLTF.

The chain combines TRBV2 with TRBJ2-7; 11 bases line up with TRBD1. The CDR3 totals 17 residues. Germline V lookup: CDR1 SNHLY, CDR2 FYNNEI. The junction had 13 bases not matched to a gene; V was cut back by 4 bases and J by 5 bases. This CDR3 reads CASSARTPGQGGHEQYF. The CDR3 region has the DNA TGTGCCAGCAGTGCTAGGACCCCGGGACAGGGGGGCCACGAGCAGTACTTC.

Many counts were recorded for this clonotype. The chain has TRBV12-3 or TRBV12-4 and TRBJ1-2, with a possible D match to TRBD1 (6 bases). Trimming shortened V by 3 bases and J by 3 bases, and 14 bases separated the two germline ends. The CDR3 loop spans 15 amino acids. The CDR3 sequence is CASSLWDIVYYGYTF. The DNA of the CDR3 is TGTGCCAGCAGTTTGTGGGACATCGTATACTATGGCTACACCTTC.

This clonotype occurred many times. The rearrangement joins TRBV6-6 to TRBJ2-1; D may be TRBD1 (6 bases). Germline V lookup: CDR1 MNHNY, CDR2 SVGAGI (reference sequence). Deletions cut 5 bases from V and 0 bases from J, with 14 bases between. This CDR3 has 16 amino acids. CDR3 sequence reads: CASSPTGKYSYNEQFF. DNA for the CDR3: TGTGCCAGCAGTCCTACAGGGAAATACTCCTACAATGAGCAGTTCTTC.

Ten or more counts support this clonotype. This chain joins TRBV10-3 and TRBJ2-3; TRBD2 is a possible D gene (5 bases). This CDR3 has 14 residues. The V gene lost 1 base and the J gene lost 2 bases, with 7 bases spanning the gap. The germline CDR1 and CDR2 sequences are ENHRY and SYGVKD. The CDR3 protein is CAISEWEYTDTQYF. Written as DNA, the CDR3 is TGTGCCATCAGTGAGTGGGAGTACACAGATACGCAGTATTTT.

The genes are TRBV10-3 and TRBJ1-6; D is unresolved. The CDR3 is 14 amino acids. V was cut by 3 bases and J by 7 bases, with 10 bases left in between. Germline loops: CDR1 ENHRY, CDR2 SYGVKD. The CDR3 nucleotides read TGTGCCATCAGTGACCGGACTAAGAATTCACCCCTCCACTTT. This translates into CAISDRTKNSPLHF.

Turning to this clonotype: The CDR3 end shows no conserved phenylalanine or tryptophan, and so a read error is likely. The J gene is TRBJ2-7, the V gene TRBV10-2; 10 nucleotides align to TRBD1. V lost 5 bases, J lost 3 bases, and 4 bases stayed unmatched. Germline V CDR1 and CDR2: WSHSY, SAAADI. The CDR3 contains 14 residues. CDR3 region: CASSRDRGGYEQYL. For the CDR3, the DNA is TGCGCCAGCAGTCGGGACAGGGGAGGCTACGAGCAGTACCTC.

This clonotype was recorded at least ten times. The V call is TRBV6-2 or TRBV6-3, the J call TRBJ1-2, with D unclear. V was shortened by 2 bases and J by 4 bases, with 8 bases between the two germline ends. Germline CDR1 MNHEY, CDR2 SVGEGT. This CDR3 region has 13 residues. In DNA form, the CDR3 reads TGTGCCAGCAGTTACAGGGCGGGCTATGGCTACACCTTC. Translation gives CASSYRAGYGYTF.

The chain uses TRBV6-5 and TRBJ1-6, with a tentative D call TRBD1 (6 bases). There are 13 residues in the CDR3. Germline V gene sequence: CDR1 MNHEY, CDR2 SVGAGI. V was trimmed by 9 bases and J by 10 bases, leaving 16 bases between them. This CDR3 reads CASAGTWGSPLHF. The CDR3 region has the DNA TGTGCCAGTGCCGGGACATGGGGGTCACCCCTCCACTTT.

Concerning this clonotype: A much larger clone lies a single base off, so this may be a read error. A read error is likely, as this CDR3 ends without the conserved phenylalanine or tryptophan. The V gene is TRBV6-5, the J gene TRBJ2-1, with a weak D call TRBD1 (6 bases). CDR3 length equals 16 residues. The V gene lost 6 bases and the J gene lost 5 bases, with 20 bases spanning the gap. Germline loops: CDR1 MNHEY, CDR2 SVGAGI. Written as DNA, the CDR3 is TGTGCCAGCAGATCACCGGGACACCGAGCAAACAATGAGCAGTTCCTC. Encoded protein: CASRSPGHRANNEQFL.

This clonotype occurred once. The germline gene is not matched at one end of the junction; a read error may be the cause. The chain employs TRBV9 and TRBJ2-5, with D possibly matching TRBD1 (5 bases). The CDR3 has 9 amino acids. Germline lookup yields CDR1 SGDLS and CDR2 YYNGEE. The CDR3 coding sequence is TGTGCCAGCAGCGTAAGCCAGGGATTC. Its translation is CASSVSQGF.

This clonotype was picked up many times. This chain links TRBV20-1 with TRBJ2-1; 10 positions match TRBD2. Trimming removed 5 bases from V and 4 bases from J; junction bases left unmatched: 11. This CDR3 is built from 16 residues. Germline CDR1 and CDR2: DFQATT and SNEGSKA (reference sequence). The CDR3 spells CSAAPAGTSVYNEQFF. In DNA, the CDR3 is TGCAGTGCTGCCCCCGCCGGGACTAGCGTTTACAATGAGCAGTTCTTC.

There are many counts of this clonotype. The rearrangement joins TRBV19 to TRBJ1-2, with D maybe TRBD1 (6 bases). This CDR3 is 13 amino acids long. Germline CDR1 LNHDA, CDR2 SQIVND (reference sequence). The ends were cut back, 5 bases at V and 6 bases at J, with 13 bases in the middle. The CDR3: CASSGRGRDGYTF. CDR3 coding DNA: TGTGCCAGTAGTGGCAGGGGACGAGATGGCTACACCTTC.

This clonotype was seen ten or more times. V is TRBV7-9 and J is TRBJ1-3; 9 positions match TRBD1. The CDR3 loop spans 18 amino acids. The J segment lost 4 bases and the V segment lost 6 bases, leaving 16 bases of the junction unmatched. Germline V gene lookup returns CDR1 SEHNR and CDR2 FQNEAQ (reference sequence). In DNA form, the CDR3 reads TGTGCCAGCAGACCATGGGACAGGGCAGTGAGAATGGGAAACACCATATATTTT. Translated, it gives CASRPWDRAVRMGNTIYF.